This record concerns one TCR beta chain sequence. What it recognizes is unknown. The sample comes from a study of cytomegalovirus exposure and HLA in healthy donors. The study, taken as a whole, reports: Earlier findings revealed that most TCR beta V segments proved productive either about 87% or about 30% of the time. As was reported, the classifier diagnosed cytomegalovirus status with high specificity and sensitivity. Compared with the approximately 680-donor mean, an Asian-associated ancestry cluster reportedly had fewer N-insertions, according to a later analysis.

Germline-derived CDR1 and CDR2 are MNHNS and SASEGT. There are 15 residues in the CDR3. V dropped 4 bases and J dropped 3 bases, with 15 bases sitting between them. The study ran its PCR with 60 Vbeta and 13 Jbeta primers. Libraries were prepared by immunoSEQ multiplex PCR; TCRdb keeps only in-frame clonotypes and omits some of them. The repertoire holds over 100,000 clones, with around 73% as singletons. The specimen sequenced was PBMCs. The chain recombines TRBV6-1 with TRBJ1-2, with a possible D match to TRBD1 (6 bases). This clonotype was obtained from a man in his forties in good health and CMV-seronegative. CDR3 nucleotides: TGTGCCAGCAGTGGGTTCCAGGGGAGCGACTATGGCTACACCTTC. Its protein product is CASSGFQGSDYGYTF.